A single sample gave rise to the 5 T cell receptor beta chains below, sequenced in a study of blood T cell repertoires in COVID-19. The table came from immunoSEQ multiplex PCR; TCRdb's copy has only in-frame clones and leaves some out. Among tens of thousands of clones, about nine tenths were seen once, and the ten largest hold less than 0.8%. Material for sequencing was peripheral blood. The receptors stem from a woman aged 80 or older with acute or convalescent COVID-19.

V is TRBV5-1 and J is TRBJ1-1; possible D gene TRBD1, 6 bases. Trimming shortened V by 2 bases and J by 5 bases, and 7 bases separated the two germline ends. The CDR3 spans 12 residues. CDR1 and CDR2 from the germline V gene are SGHRS and YFSETQ. The DNA of the CDR3 is TGCGCCAGCAGCTTCCAGGGGACTGAAGCTTTCTTT. Translated, it gives CASSFQGTEAFF.

The genes are TRBV12-3 or TRBV12-4 and TRBJ1-3, with D hard to call. V was pared by 5 bases and J by 4 bases, with 6 bases between. The CDR3 is made up of 12 amino acids. The CDR3 sequence: CASSPLGNTIYF. DNA of the CDR3: TGTGCCAGCAGTCCCCTCGGAAACACCATATATTTT.

V usage is TRBV5-4 and J usage is TRBJ1-2, with TRBD1 identical over 7 bases. V lost 5 bases, J lost 8 bases, and 9 bases stayed unmatched. Germline lookup yields CDR1 SGHNT and CDR2 YYREEE (reference sequence). CDR3 length: 13 residues. CDR3 sequence: CASSPARGAGYTF. In DNA form, the CDR3 reads TGTGCCAGCAGTCCCGCCAGGGGGGCCGGCTACACCTTC.

The V call is TRBV3-1 (or the pseudogene TRBV3-2), the J call TRBJ2-7; TRBD2 is a possible D gene (5 bases). CDR3 length: 11 amino acids. Trimming took off 1 base at V and 10 bases at J, with 8 bases between the two ends. CDR1 is LGHDT and CDR2 is YNNKEL in the germline V gene (reference sequence). CDR3 in DNA: TGTGCCAGCAGCCAAGCGACTACCCAGTACTTC. Translating it yields CASSQATTQYF.

The CDR3 nucleotides are TGTGCCAGCCTCCCGGGGGGGGGACAGCCTAATTCACCCCTCCACTTT. Translation gives CASLPGGGQPNSPLHF. The chain employs TRBV28 and TRBJ1-6; 7 positions match TRBD1. This CDR3 comprises 16 residues. V shed 8 bases and J 6 bases; nucleotides not matched to a gene: 13. Germline loops: CDR1 MDHEN, CDR2 SYDVKM. Supplemented by reference TRBV28 and TRBJ1-6, the full variable domain reads DVKVTQSSRYLVKRTGEKVFLECVQDMDHENMFWYRQDPGLGLRLIYFSYDVKMKEKGDIPEGYSVSREKKERFSLILESASTNQTSMYLCASLPGGGQPNSPLHFGNGTRLTVT.